This T cell receptor beta chain was captured in a study of T cell repertoires in cytomegalovirus infection. The wider study: CMV infection plus the matching HLA type was flagged by public TCR beta signatures. Study findings and constraints: Public TCR beta family frequency separated CMV-and-HLA carriers, including in an independent cohort.

MiXCR was run by TCRdb on the reads, yielding one entry per CDR3 protein. The data contain some 940,000 distinct CDR3 sequences, 25% to 40% of them singletons. Germline lookup yields CDR1 MNHEY and CDR2 SMNVEV (reference sequence). Trimming took 6 bases from V and 8 from J, leaving 13 bases between them. The CDR3 runs to 12 residues. Note on this clonotype: What it binds is not known.

The gene calls are TRBV27 and TRBJ1-1, with D hard to call. The clonotype was recovered from a human donor in good health (CMV status not recorded). Some clones in this sample may be carry-over from other donors' samples. This material consisted of cultured CD8+ T cells from PBMCs, taken from culture after CMV antigen stimulation. The CDR3 region is CASRGGTWEAFF. The DNA of the CDR3 is TGTGCCAGCAGGGGCGGCACATGGGAAGCTTTCTTT.